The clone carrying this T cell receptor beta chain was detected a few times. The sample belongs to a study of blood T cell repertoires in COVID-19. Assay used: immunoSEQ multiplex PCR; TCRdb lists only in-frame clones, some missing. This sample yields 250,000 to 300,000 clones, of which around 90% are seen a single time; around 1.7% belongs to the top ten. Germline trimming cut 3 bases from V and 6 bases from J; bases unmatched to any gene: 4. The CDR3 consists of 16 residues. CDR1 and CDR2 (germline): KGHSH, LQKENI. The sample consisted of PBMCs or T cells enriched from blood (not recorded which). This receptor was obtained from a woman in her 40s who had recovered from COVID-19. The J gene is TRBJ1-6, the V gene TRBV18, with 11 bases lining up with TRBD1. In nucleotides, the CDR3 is TGTGCCAGCTCACCCGGACAGGGGGCCAGTAATTCACCCCTCCACTTT. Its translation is CASSPGQGASNSPLHF.